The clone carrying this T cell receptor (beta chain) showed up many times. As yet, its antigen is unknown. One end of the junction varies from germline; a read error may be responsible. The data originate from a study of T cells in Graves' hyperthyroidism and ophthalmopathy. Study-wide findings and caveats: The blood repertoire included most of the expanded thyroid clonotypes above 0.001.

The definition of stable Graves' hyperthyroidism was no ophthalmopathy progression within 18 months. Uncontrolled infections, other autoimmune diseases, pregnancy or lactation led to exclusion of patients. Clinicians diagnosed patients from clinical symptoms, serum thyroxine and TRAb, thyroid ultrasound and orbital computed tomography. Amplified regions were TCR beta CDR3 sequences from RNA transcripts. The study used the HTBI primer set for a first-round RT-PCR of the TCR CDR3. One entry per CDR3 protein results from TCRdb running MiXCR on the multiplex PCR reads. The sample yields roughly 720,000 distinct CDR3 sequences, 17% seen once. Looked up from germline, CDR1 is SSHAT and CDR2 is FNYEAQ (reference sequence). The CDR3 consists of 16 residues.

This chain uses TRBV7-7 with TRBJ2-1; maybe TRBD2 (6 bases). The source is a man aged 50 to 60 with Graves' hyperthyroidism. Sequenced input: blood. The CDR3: CASSSGGTGINNEQFF. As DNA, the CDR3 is TGTGCTAGCAGCTCCGGAGGGACGGGGATCAACAATGAGCAGTTCTTC.